This passage covers 25 T cell receptor beta chains from one sample sequenced in a study of blood T cell repertoires in COVID-19. The table came from immunoSEQ multiplex PCR; TCRdb's copy has only in-frame clones and leaves some out. The sample yields about 260,000 clones, approximately 85% seen once. Sequencing used PBMCs or T cells enriched from blood (not recorded which). The receptors derive from a woman between 45 and 65 years old who had recovered from COVID-19.

The chain combines TRBV15 with TRBJ1-2, with TRBD1 as a possible D gene (5 bases). Germline loops: CDR1 LNHNV, CDR2 YYDKDF (reference sequence). V gave up 5 bases and J gave up 4 bases, with 8 bases separating them. This CDR3 is built from 12 residues. This chain's CDR3 is CATSGGIYGYTF. CDR3 sequence (DNA): TGTGCCACCAGCGGGGGGATCTATGGCTACACCTTC.

The chain combines TRBV10-3 with TRBJ2-7; 7 nucleotides align to TRBD1. Germline CDR1 and CDR2: ENHRY and SYGVKD. J lost 2 bases, V lost 6 bases, and 13 bases had no gene match. This CDR3 contains 16 residues. The DNA of the CDR3 is TGTGCCATCAGGGACAAAGGGGGCAGTAGAGCCTACGAGCAGTACTTC. This encodes CAIRDKGGSRAYEQYF.

V usage is TRBV11-2 and J usage is TRBJ2-1; TRBD1 agrees at 9 bases. Germline loops: CDR1 SGHAT, CDR2 FQNNGV. The CDR3 consists of 14 residues. J gave up 4 bases and V 5 bases, and 3 bases lay outside the gene matches. DNA for the CDR3: TGTGCCAGCAGCGGGACAGGGTTTTACAATGAGCAGTTCTTC. Translation: CASSGTGFYNEQFF.

The rearrangement links TRBV15 to TRBJ2-7; D possibly corresponds to TRBD2 (7 bases). There are 17 residues in the CDR3. Germline V lookup: CDR1 LNHNV, CDR2 YYDKDF (reference sequence). Trimming left V 0 bases short and J 2 bases short, with 17 bases between. CDR3 protein: CATSRDLGLGGTYEQYF. The CDR3 DNA follows: TGTGCCACCAGCAGAGATCTAGGACTAGGGGGGACCTACGAGCAGTACTTC.

This rearrangement joins TRBV7-3 to TRBJ2-1; tentative D call: TRBD1 (6 bases). Germline V gene sequence: CDR1 SGHTA, CDR2 FQGTGA. Trimming took 4 bases from V and 6 from J, leaving 10 bases between them. The CDR3 runs 13 residues. The CDR3 DNA is TGTGCCAGCAGCTCCACAGGGATCAATGAGCAGTTCTTC. Amino acids: CASSSTGINEQFF.

V usage is TRBV6-5 and J usage is TRBJ2-2, with D maybe TRBD1 (6 bases). Trimming left V 5 bases short and J 4 bases short, with 8 bases between. The CDR3 spans 13 residues. CDR1 MNHEY and CDR2 SVGAGI come from the germline V gene. The CDR3 sequence: CASSRTVTGELFF. CDR3 coding DNA: TGTGCCAGCAGTAGGACAGTCACCGGGGAGCTGTTTTTT.

The chain combines TRBV2 with TRBJ2-2; 12 bases agree with TRBD2. CDR3 length equals 16 residues. V dropped 4 bases and J dropped 4; count of bases not matched to a gene: 4. Germline CDR1 is SNHLY and CDR2 is FYNNEI. CDR3 region: CASSGASGRGTGELFF. The CDR3 nucleotides are TGTGCCAGCAGTGGGGCTAGCGGGAGGGGCACCGGGGAGCTGTTTTTT. The variable domain in full, with the rest retrieved from reference TRBV2 and TRBJ2-2, is EPEVTQTPSHQVTQMGQEVILRCVPISNHLYFYWYRQILGQKVEFLVSFYNNEISEKSEIFDDQFSVERPDGSNFTLKIRSTKLEDSAMYFCASSGASGRGTGELFFGEGSRLTVL.

The chain is built from TRBV5-4 and TRBJ2-5, with 7 nucleotides matching TRBD2. The V and J ends lost 4 bases and 3 bases, in that order; junction bases with no gene match: 12. CDR1 and CDR2 from the germline V gene are SGHNT and YYREEE (reference sequence). The CDR3 runs 16 residues. The CDR3, as DNA: TGTGCCAGCAGCCCCCCGAGAGCGGGAAGAGAAGAGACCCAGTACTTC. It is translated as CASSPPRAGREETQYF.

This clone was seen only once. The chain combines TRBV24-1 with TRBJ2-7; perhaps TRBD1 as D (6 bases). CDR1 is KGHDR and CDR2 is SFDVKD in the germline V gene. This CDR3 has 13 amino acids. V gave up 4 bases and J gave up 3 bases, with 9 bases separating them. CDR3 sequence: CATSERTVYEQYF. The CDR3 region has the DNA TGTGCCACCAGTGAGAGGACAGTCTACGAGCAGTACTTC.

This clone was seen once. The CDR3 spells CASTRDRGTRSRNEQFF. CDR3 sequence (DNA): TGTGCCAGCACCCGGGATAGGGGGACTAGATCACGCAATGAGCAGTTCTTC. The V and J genes are TRBV2 and TRBJ2-1, with 8 positions matching TRBD2. This CDR3 region has 17 residues. Germline V gene sequence: CDR1 SNHLY, CDR2 FYNNEI. After removal of 7 bases from V and 6 bases from J, the junction contained 17 bases not matched to a gene.

The chain combines TRBV3-1 (or the pseudogene TRBV3-2) with TRBJ1-4; 8 nucleotides align to TRBD1. Looked up from germline, CDR1 is LGHDT and CDR2 is YNNKEL (reference sequence). The CDR3 extends over 15 amino acids. Unmatched junction bases numbered 7, after V lost 4 bases and J lost 6 bases. In nucleotides, the CDR3 is TGTGCCAGCAGCCCGGACGGGACAGGTCATGAAAAACTGTTTTTT. Translated: CASSPDGTGHEKLFF.

The rearrangement uses TRBV27 and TRBJ2-5, with TRBD1 as a possible D gene (5 bases). Per germline, CDR1 MNHEY and CDR2 SMNVEV (reference sequence). V was pared by 5 bases and J by 4 bases, with 8 bases between. This CDR3 contains 12 residues. CDR3 nucleotide sequence: TGTGCCAGCAGTCAGGGTGGAGAGACCCAGTACTTC. As protein: CASSQGGETQYF.

The gene calls are TRBV10-2 and TRBJ2-3; 7 bases match TRBD1. The CDR3 has 16 amino acids. With V trimmed by 6 bases and J by 0 bases, 9 bases remained unmatched. Looked up from germline, CDR1 is WSHSY and CDR2 is SAAADI. This CDR3 reads CASSAPDRTSTDTQYF. CDR3 nucleotide sequence: TGCGCCAGCAGCGCCCCGGACAGGACTAGCACAGATACGCAGTATTTT.

CDR3 sequence: CASSLYAGTSTDTQYF. CDR3 sequence (DNA): TGTGCCAGCAGTTTATACGCGGGGACTAGCACAGATACGCAGTATTTT. The rearrangement joins TRBV28 to TRBJ2-3; possibly TRBD2 for D (6 bases). V was clipped by 1 base and J by 0 bases, with 11 bases between them. Germline assignment: CDR1 MDHEN and CDR2 SYDVKM. This CDR3 comprises 16 residues.

DNA of the CDR3: TGTGCCAGCAGACCTCCCCGGGGGGCCTCCTACAATGAGCAGTTCTTC. This sequence encodes CASRPPRGASYNEQFF. The chain uses TRBV11-2 and TRBJ2-1; possibly TRBD2 for D (7 bases). V dropped 6 bases and J dropped 0 bases, with 15 bases sitting between them. The CDR3 totals 16 residues. Looked up from germline, CDR1 is SGHAT and CDR2 is FQNNGV.

This sequence joins TRBV4-3 and TRBJ2-1, with TRBD2 matching over 8 bases. The J segment lost 9 bases and the V segment lost 5 bases, leaving 12 bases of the junction unmatched. Germline V CDR1 and CDR2: LGHNA, YSLEER. CDR3 length: 15 residues. The CDR3 loop is CASSGHGLARVEQFF. The DNA of the CDR3 is TGCGCCAGCAGCGGGCACGGACTAGCCAGGGTTGAGCAGTTCTTC.

The chain has TRBV6-5 and TRBJ2-7; 9 positions match TRBD1. Trimming cost V 5 bases and J 4 bases; bases outside gene matches: 9. This CDR3 region has 15 residues. Per germline, CDR1 MNHEY and CDR2 SVGAGI. CDR3 nucleotide sequence: TGTGCCAGCAGTCGGACAGGGGCCGGCGGATACGAGCAGTACTTC. It translates to CASSRTGAGGYEQYF.

The J gene is TRBJ2-3, the V gene TRBV12-3 or TRBV12-4; maybe TRBD2 (5 bases). There are 13 residues in the CDR3. Deletions cut 4 bases from V and 4 bases from J, with 9 bases between. The CDR3, as DNA: TGTGCCAGCAGTTCACGGGATTCAGATACGCAGTATTTT. Translated, it gives CASSSRDSDTQYF.

This sequence joins TRBV21-1 and TRBJ1-5. TRBV21-1 is termed a pseudogene. The CDR3 has 17 amino acids. The CDR3 coding sequence is TGTGCCAGCAGCGGGACGACGGGGGGTTGTGGCAATCAGCCCCAGCATTTT. Protein sequence: CASSGTTGGCGNQPQHF.

The V gene is TRBV12-5, the J gene TRBJ1-4; D gene ambiguous. The CDR3 runs 14 residues. V was pared by 5 bases and J by 4 bases, with 11 bases between. Germline V gives CDR1 LGHNT, CDR2 FRNRAP. The CDR3 DNA follows: TGTGCTAGTGGTGAGACTTTGGGTAATGAAAAACTGTTTTTT. Translation: CASGETLGNEKLFF.

V and J are TRBV27 and TRBJ2-7; 7 bases are a match to TRBD1. V lost 3 bases to trimming and J lost 4 bases; unmatched junction nucleotides: 6. The CDR3 is 14 residues long. The germline V gene encodes CDR1 MNHEY and CDR2 SMNVEV (reference sequence). The CDR3 coding sequence is TGTGCCAGCAGTTTTATCGGACAGGCTTACGAGCAGTACTTC. Encoded protein: CASSFIGQAYEQYF.

CDR3 DNA: TGTGCCAGCAGTTTAGGGGGGGACGACTATGGCTACACCTTC. Encoded protein: CASSLGGDDYGYTF. V usage is TRBV28 and J usage is TRBJ1-2; TRBD1 is a possible D gene (5 bases). Germline lookup yields CDR1 MDHEN and CDR2 SYDVKM. V was trimmed by 2 bases and J by 3 bases, leaving 10 bases between them. This CDR3 is built from 14 residues.

The V gene is TRBV24-1, the J gene TRBJ2-1; D possibly corresponds to TRBD2 (5 bases). Trimming left V 5 bases short and J 6 bases short, with 13 bases between. The CDR3 length is 14 residues. Germline loops: CDR1 KGHDR, CDR2 SFDVKD. The CDR3 region has the DNA TGTGCCACCAGTGCCCGGGGTAAATTCAATGAGCAGTTCTTC. It specifies CATSARGKFNEQFF.

This rearrangement joins TRBV3-1 (or the pseudogene TRBV3-2) to TRBJ1-2, with D unclear. CDR3 length equals 15 residues. From germline, CDR1 is LGHDT and CDR2 YNNKEL (reference sequence). V lost 4 bases and J 5 bases, leaving 17 bases between the germline ends. The CDR3 DNA is TGTGCCAGCAGCCCCCGGCGGAGGGAACGGTATGGCTACACCTTC. Translation gives CASSPRRRERYGYTF.

The genes are TRBV5-4 and TRBJ1-2, with TRBD1 identical over 7 bases. This CDR3 spans 14 amino acids. Germline trimming cut 7 bases from V and 7 bases from J; bases unmatched to any gene: 13. The germline gives CDR1 SGHNT, CDR2 YYREEE (reference sequence). CDR3 residues: CASALSTGDRGYTF. As DNA, the CDR3 is TGTGCCAGCGCTCTATCCACAGGGGACCGTGGCTACACCTTC.